The clone carrying this T cell receptor (beta chain) was picked up a small number of times. Its antigen is unidentified. V was trimmed by 1 base and J by 8 bases, leaving 12 bases between them. The CDR3 is 14 amino acids. Germline V gene data show CDR1 as SGHDN and CDR2 as FVKESK. This entry belongs to a study of OX40 agonist ivuxolimab in advanced cancers. Study-wide context: Every 2 weeks, patients received ivuxolimab intravenously, dosed at 0.01 to 10 mg/kg. Findings and caveats of the study: In general, CD8+ T cells held more expanded clones than CD4+ did, on average.

Using immunoSEQ multiplex PCR, the repertoire was profiled, and TCRdb retains in-frame clones only, with some absent. The sample yields approximately 72,000 clones, about 79% seen once. The chain recombines TRBV14 with TRBJ2-1; possible D gene TRBD2, 5 bases. Sequences were derived from CD4+ or CD8+ T cells sorted from blood, sampled in a trial of the OX40 agonist ivuxolimab. This clonotype was sampled from an adult with an advanced solid tumor such as melanoma, head and neck, liver or kidney cancer. The CDR3 sequence: CASSQASAGDEQFF. Written as DNA, the CDR3 is TGTGCCAGCAGCCAAGCCAGCGCGGGTGATGAGCAGTTCTTC.